This TCR beta chain was captured by sequencing in a study of glioma-infiltrating T cells after dendritic cell vaccination. The sample's time point: after dendritic cell vaccination, including at tumor progression/relapse. PBMC sampling occurred before vaccination, two weeks after the third dose, and at progression. Using immunoSEQ multiplex PCR, the repertoire was profiled, and TCRdb retains in-frame clones only, with some absent. The profile covers 100,000 to 120,000 clones, with 85% to 90% appearing a single time and over 2.5% taken by the ten largest. Germline values: CDR1 MNHEY, CDR2 SVGAGI. The CDR3 sequence is 15 residues long. V shed 0 bases and J shed 5 bases, with 10 bases lying between them.

Here the sequenced sample was blood, taken after dendritic cell vaccination. This receptor was identified in a human donor with glioblastoma. The rearrangement uses TRBV6-5 and TRBJ2-2; D gene uncertain. The CDR3 loop is CASSYSYRVTGELFF. For the CDR3, the DNA is TGTGCCAGCAGTTACTCGTATCGGGTTACCGGGGAGCTGTTTTTT.